Here is one TCR beta chain with its context. This sample stems from a study of blood T cell repertoires in COVID-19. Study overall: PBMCs, B-cell-depleted T cells, or T cells provided the cDNA or gDNA that made up the material.

The V end lost 0 bases, the J end lost 4 bases, and 15 bases lay between the germline ends. The CDR3 totals 16 residues. Germline V lookup: CDR1 LGHDT, CDR2 YNNKEL (reference sequence). Sequencing was performed with immunoSEQ multiplex PCR; in TCRdb, only in-frame clones are kept and a portion is missing. The sample lists 100,000 to 150,000 clones, about four fifths occurring once. Sequenced material: peripheral blood. This clonotype was sampled from a man aged 35-49 years with active or convalescent COVID-19. The rearrangement links TRBV3-1 (or the pseudogene TRBV3-2) to TRBJ1-2; no reliable D call. In DNA, the CDR3 is TGTGCCAGCAGCCAAGACGGTGCGAACCACCGCTATGGCTACACCTTC. Translating it yields CASSQDGANHRYGYTF.